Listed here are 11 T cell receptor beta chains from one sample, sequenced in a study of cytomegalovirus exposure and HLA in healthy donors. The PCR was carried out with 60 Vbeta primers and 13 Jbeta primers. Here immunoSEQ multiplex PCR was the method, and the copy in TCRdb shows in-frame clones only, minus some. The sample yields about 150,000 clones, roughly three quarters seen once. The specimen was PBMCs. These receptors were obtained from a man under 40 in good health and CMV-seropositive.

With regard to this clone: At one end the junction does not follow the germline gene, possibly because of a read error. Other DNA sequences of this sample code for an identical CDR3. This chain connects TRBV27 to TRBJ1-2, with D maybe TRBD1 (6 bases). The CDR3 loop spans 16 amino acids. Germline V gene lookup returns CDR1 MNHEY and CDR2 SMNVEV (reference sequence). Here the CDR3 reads CASRVTGRSINYGYTF. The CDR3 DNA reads TGTGCCAGCAGGGTGACAGGCCGATCGATTAACTACGGCTACACCTTC.

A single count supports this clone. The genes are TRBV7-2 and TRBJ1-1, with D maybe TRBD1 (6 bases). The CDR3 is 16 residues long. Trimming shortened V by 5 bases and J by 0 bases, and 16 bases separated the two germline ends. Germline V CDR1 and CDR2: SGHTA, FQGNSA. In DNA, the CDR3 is TGTGCCAGCAGCACCCGACAGGTAGCACTGAACACTGAAGCTTTCTTT. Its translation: CASSTRQVALNTEAFF.

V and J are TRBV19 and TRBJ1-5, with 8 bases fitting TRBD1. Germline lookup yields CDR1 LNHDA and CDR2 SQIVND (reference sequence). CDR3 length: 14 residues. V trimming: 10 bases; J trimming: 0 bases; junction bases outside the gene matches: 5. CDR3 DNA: TGTGCCACCCTAACAGGGGGTAGCAATCAGCCCCAGCATTTT. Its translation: CATLTGGSNQPQHF.

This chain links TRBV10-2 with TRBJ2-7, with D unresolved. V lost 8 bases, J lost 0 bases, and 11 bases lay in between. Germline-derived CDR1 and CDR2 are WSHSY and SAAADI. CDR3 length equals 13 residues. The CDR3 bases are TGCGCCAGCGAAGCACAGCACTCCTACGAGCAGTACTTC. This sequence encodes CASEAQHSYEQYF.

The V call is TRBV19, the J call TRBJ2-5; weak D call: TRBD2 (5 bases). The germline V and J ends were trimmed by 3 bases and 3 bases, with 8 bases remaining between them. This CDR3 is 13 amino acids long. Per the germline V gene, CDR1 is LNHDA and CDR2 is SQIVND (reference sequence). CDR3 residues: CASSIGREETQYF. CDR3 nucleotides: TGTGCCAGTAGTATTGGGCGGGAAGAGACCCAGTACTTC.

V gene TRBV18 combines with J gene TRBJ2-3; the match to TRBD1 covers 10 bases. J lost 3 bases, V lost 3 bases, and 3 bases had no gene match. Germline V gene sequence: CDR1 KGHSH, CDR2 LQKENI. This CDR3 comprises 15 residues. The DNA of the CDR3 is TGTGCCAGCTCACCTGACAGGGGGCGAACAGATACGCAGTATTTT. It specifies CASSPDRGRTDTQYF.

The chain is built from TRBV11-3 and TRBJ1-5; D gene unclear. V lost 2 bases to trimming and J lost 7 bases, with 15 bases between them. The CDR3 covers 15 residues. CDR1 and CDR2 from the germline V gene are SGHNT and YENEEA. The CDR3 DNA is TGTGCCAGCAGCTTACGGGGAAAGGTCAAACAGCCCCAGCATTTT. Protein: CASSLRGKVKQPQHF.

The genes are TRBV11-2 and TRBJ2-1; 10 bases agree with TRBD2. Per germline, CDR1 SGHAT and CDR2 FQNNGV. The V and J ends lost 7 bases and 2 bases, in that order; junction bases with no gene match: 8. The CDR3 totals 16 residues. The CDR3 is CASNHKLAGTYNEQFF. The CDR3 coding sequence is TGTGCCAGCAACCACAAACTAGCGGGAACCTACAATGAGCAGTTCTTC.

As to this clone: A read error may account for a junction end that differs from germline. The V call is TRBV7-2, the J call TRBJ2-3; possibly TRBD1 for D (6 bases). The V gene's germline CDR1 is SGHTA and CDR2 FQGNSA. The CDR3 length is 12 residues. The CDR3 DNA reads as TGTGCCAGCAGCCTTATGAGGACAGCGGCGGCTTTT. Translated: CASSLMRTAAAF.

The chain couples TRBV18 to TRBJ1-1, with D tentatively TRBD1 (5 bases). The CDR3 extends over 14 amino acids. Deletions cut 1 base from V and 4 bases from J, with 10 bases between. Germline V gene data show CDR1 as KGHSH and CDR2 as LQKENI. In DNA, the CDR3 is TGTGCCAGCTCACCACTCTCAAGGGGCACTGAAGCTTTCTTT. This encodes CASSPLSRGTEAFF. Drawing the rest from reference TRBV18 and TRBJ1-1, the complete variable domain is NAGVMQNPRHLVRRRGQEARLRCSPMKGHSHVYWYRQLPEEGLKFMVYLQKENIIDESGMPKERFSAEFPKEGPSILRIQQVVRGDSAAYFCASSPLSRGTEAFFGQGTRLTVV.

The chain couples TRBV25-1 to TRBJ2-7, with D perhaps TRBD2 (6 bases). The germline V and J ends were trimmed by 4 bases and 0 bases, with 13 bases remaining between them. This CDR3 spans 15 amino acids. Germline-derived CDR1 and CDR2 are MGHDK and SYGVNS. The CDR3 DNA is TGTGCCAGCAGTGGCAGCGGGCTTAGCTCCTACGAGCAGTACTTC. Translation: CASSGSGLSSYEQYF.